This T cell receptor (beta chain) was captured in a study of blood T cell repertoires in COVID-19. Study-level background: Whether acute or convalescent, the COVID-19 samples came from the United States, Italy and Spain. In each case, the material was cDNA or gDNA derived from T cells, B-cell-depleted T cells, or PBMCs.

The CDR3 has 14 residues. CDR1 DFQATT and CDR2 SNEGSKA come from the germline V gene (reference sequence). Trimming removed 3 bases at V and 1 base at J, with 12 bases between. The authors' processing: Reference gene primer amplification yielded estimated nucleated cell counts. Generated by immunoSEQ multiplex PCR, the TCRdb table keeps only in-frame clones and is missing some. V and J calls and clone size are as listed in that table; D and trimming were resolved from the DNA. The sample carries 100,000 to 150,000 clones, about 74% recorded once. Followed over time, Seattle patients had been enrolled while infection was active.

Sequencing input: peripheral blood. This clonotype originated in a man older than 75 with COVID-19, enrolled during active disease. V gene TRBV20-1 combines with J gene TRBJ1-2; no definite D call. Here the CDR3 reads CSASDPRLNYGYTF. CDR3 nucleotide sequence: TGCAGTGCTAGTGATCCTAGACTTAACTATGGCTACACCTTC.